This T cell receptor beta chain was recorded in a study of blood T cell repertoires in COVID-19. V was trimmed by 4 bases and J by 1 base, leaving 13 bases between them. The CDR3 contains 15 residues. CDR1 SGHNT and CDR2 YYREEE come from the germline V gene (reference sequence). TCRdb's table, derived via immunoSEQ multiplex PCR, lists solely in-frame clones and lacks some. In the table there are around 280,000 clones, approximately 80% of which are singletons. The rearrangement links TRBV5-4 to TRBJ2-3; the D gene is possibly TRBD2 (5 bases). The sequencing input was peripheral blood. The sequence came from a woman in her 50s with active or convalescent COVID-19. The CDR3 nucleotides read TGTGCCAGCAGCGACCGCTCGCGGGGCACAGATACGCAGTATTTT. Encoded protein: CASSDRSRGTDTQYF.